This section outlines one T cell receptor beta chain sequence together with its context. The sample is drawn from a study of blood T cell repertoires in COVID-19. Study information: There were acute and convalescent COVID-19 samples, and they came from the United States, Italy and Spain. Sources were T cells, B-cell-depleted T cells, or PBMCs; the material itself was cDNA or gDNA.

The table came from immunoSEQ multiplex PCR; TCRdb's copy has only in-frame clones and leaves some out. The table records approximately 150,000 clones, roughly 88% of them present only once. The specimen was peripheral blood. The TCR comes from a woman aged 50 to 60 in a cohort sampled during active or convalescent COVID-19.

CDR3 in amino acids: CASSQTGGAETQYF. The CDR3 coding sequence is TGTGCCAGCAGCCAAACAGGGGGCGCGGAGACCCAGTACTTC. The rearrangement uses TRBV7-3 and TRBJ2-5, with 9 bases fitting TRBD1. Germline-derived CDR1 and CDR2 are SGHTA and FQGTGA. The junction had 6 bases not matched to a gene; V was cut back by 5 bases and J by 5 bases. This CDR3 spans 14 amino acids.